The clone carrying this T cell receptor (beta chain) has only one observation. Its antigen is as yet unknown. The sample comes from a study of cytomegalovirus exposure and HLA in healthy donors. At the level of the study: The roughly 110 validation repertoires were reported in a later analysis to have been generated on the same platform as the roughly 700 first-cohort repertoires. Study findings and constraints: Among TCR sequences, most were rare, though some public TCRs appeared in many donors. The classifier was said to identify cytomegalovirus status with high specificity and sensitivity. Listed as cytomegalovirus-associated were 150 to 200 TCR beta chains.

The CDR3 has 16 amino acids. Germline V gene data show CDR1 as MNHEY and CDR2 as SVGAGI. Trimming took 4 bases from V and 4 from J; bases not matched to a gene: 1. The protocol was immunoSEQ multiplex PCR, while the TCRdb copy is restricted to in-frame clones and leaves out a portion. The repertoire includes more than 85,000 clones, roughly 90% of them detected once, and around 1.4% sits in the top ten. The clonotype was recovered from a woman younger than 45 in good health and CMV-seropositive. Sequenced input: PBMCs. The rearrangement links TRBV6-5 to TRBJ2-2; 15 nucleotides align to TRBD2. CDR3 nucleotide sequence: TGTGCCAGCAGTTGGGGACTAGCGGGAGGCACCGGGGAGCTGTTTTTT. Translation gives CASSWGLAGGTGELFF.